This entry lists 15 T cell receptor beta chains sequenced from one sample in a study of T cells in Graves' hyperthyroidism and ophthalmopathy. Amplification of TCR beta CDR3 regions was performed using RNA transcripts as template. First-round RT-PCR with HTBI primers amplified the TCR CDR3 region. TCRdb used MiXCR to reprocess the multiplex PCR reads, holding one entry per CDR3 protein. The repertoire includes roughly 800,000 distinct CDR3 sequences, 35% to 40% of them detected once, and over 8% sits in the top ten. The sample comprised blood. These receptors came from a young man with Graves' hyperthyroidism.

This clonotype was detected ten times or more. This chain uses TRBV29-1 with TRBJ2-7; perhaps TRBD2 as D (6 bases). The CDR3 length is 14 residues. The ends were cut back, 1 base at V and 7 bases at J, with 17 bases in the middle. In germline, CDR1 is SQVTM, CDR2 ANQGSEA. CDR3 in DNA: TGCAGCGTTGAAGGGTCCGGGACCGCGGGGGAGCAGTACTTC. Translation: CSVEGSGTAGEQYF.

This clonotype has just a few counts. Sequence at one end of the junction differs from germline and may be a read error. The CDR3 coding sequence is TGCGCCAGCAGCCCCTCGGGGACTAGCGGAGAAGAGACCCAGTACTTC. As protein: CASSPSGTSGEETQYF. The chain recombines TRBV7-9 with TRBJ2-5, with 11 bases fitting TRBD2. Germline V CDR1 and CDR2: SEHNR, FQNEAQ (reference sequence). This CDR3 has 16 residues.

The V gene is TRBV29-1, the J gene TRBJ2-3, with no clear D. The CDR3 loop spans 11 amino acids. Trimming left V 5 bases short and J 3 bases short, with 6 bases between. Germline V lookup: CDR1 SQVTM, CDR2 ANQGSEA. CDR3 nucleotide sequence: TGCAGCGTTACAGCAACAGATACGCAGTATTTT. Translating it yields CSVTATDTQYF.

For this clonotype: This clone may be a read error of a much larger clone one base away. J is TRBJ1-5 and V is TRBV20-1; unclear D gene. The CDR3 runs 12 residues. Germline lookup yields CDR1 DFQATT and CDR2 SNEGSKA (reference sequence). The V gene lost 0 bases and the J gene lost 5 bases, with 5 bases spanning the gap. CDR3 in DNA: TGCAGTGCTAGAGAGGAATATCAGCCCCAGCATTTT. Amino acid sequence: CSAREEYQPQHF.

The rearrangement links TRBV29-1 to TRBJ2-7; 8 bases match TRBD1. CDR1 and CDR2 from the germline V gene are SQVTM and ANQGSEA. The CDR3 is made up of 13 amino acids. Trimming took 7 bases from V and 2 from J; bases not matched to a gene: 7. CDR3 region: CSAGQGVAYEQYF. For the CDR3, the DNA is TGCAGCGCCGGACAGGGTGTCGCCTACGAGCAGTACTTC.

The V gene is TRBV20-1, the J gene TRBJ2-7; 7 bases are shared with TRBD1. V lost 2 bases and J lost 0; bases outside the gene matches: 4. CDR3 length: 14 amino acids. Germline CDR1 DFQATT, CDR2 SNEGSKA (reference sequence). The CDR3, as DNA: TGCAGTGCTAGAACCGGGACAGTCTCCTACGAGCAGTACTTC. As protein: CSARTGTVSYEQYF.

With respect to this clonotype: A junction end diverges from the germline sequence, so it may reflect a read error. This CDR3 is CAISYGGVQYF. CDR3 sequence (DNA): TGTGCCATCAGTTACGGAGGCGTGCAGTACTTC. The chain recombines TRBV6-5 with TRBJ2-7; TRBD2 might be the D (5 bases). Germline V lookup: CDR1 MNHEY, CDR2 SVGAGI. This CDR3 is 11 amino acids long.

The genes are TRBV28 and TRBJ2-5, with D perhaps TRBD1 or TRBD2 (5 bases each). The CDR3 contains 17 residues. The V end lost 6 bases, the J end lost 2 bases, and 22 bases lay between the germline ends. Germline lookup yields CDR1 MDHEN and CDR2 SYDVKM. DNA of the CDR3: TGTGCCAGCAGGTCCGGAAAAAGGGGACCAAAGCAAGAGACCCAGTACTTC. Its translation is CASRSGKRGPKQETQYF.

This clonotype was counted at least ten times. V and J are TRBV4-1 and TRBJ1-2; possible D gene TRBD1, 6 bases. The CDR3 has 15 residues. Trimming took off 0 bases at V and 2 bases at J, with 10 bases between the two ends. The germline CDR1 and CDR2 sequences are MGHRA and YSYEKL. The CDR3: CASSQEPGANYGYTF. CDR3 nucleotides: TGCGCCAGCAGCCAAGAACCAGGGGCGAACTATGGCTACACCTTC.

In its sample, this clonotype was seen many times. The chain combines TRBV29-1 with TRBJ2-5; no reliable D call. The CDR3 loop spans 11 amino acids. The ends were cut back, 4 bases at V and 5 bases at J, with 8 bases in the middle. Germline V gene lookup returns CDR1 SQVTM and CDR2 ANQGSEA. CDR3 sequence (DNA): TGCAGCGTTGGACCGCGGGAGACCCAGTACTTC. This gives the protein CSVGPRETQYF.

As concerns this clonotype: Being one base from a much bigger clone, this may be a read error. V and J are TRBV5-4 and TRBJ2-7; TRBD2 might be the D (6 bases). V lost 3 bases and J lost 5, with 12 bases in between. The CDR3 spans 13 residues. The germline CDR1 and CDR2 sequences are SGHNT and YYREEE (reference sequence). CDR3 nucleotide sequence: TGTGCCAGCAGCTCCGTAACGGGAGACGAGCAGTACTTC. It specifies CASSSVTGDEQYF.

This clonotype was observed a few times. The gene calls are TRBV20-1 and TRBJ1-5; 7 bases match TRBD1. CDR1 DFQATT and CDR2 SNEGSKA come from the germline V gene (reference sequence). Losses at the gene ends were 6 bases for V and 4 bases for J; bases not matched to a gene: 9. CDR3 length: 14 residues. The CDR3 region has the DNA TGCAGTGCAACAGGGAGGGGGCCAAATCAGCCCCAGCATTTT. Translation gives CSATGRGPNQPQHF.

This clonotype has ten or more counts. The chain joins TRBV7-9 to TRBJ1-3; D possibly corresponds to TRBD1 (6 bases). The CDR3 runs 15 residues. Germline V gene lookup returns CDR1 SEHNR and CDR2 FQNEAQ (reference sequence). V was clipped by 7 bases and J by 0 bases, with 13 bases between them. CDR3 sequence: CASIQGPNSGNTIYF. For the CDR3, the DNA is TGTGCCAGCATCCAGGGGCCGAACTCTGGAAACACCATATATTTT.

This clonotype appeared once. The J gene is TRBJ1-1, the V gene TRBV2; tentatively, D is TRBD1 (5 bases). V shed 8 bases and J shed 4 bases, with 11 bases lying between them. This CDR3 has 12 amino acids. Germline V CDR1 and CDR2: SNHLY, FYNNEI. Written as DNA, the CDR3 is TGTGCCAGCGCCGTGAGGGGCACTGAAGCTTTCTTT. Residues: CASAVRGTEAFF.

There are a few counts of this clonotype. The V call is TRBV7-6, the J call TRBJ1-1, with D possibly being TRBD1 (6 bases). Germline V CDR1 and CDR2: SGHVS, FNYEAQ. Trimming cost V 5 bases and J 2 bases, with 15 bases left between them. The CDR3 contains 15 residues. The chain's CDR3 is CASSRAGQLNTEAFF. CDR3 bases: TGTGCCAGCAGCCGTGCGGGACAACTAAACACTGAAGCTTTCTTT.